This TCR beta chain derives from a study of response to subunit inactivated influenza vaccine. This clonotype came up once. TCRdb used MiXCR to reprocess the RT-PCR reads, holding one entry per CDR3 protein. The sample lists 500,000 to 700,000 distinct CDR3 sequences, 20% to 25% occurring once. Per germline, CDR1 SGHVS and CDR2 FQNEAQ. The CDR3 covers 18 residues. V shed 1 base and J 4 bases; nucleotides not matched to a gene: 10. The data were also submitted as part of a second study, on T cells expressing NK-cell markers. That source notes: Production of TCR beta cDNA relied on 5'RACE template switching with UMIs. Source material for TCR beta repertoires consisted of sorted CD3+CD56+NKG2C+, CD3+CD56+NKG2C- and CD3+CD56-NKG2C+ T cells. Seven of the eight sequenced donors were HCMV-seropositive; one was seronegative. Similarly, these clonotypes led the CD3+CD56-NKG2C+ fraction as well in several donors.

The chain uses TRBV7-8 and TRBJ2-1, with 10 bases matching TRBD2. This TCR was sampled from a man aged 45 to 65 who received an inactivated influenza vaccine. The sample here was CD4+ T cells sorted from PBMCs, taken roughly 13 days after vaccination. Here the CDR3 DNA reads TGTGCCAGCAGCTTAGTGGCTAGCGGGAGTGGGACATACAATGAGCAGTTCTTC. This gives the protein CASSLVASGSGTYNEQFF. Filled out from reference TRBV7-8 and TRBJ2-1, the complete variable domain reads GAGVSQSPRYKVAKRGQDVALRCDPISGHVSLFWYQQALGQGPEFLTYFQNEAQLDKSGLPSDRFFAERPEGSVSTLKIQRTQQEDSAVYLCASSLVASGSGTYNEQFFGPGTRLTVL.